This T cell receptor (beta chain) was captured by sequencing in a study of cytomegalovirus exposure and HLA in healthy donors. Study-level findings and limits: Most TCR sequences proved rare, with some public TCRs found in many donors. Later analysis placed DRB1 highest and HLA-C lowest in TCR association rates, which differed by HLA locus. Cytomegalovirus-associated TCR beta chains were listed, numbering roughly 150. Researchers left out some V segments, among them TRBV6-2 and TRBV6-3, as indistinguishable.

Germline lookup yields CDR1 WSHSY and CDR2 SAAADI. V dropped 3 bases and J dropped 2 bases, with 7 bases sitting between them. This CDR3 has 13 amino acids. In its sample, this clone was seen once. Antigen: not known. The PCR was carried out with 60 Vbeta primers and 13 Jbeta primers. Generated by immunoSEQ multiplex PCR, the TCRdb table keeps only in-frame clones and is missing some. The data contain fewer than 150,000 clones, 75% to 90% of them singletons. This rearrangement joins TRBV10-2 to TRBJ1-2; no reliable D call. The sample was PBMCs. The TCR comes from a woman under 40 in good health and CMV-seropositive. This CDR3 reads CASSEQFNYGYTF. CDR3 DNA sequence: TGCGCCAGCAGTGAACAATTCAACTATGGCTACACCTTC.